This TCR beta chain was obtained from a study of early T cells in non-severe SARS-CoV-2 infection. Looking at the study overall: The chains were unpaired, and the sequenced material was bulk RNA from unsorted whole blood.

Each cDNA molecule carried a unique molecular identifier. TCRdb re-analysed the 5' RACE reads in MiXCR, keeping a single row per CDR3 protein. There are tens of thousands of distinct CDR3 sequences in the sample; over 12% occur only once, and roughly 3.1% lies in the top ten. As concerns this clonotype: Its target is unknown.

Study-level findings and limits: Matching against VDJdb likely underestimated virus-specific expansions, favoring anti-spike CD8.

The CDR3 consists of 13 residues. V was clipped by 6 bases and J by 2 bases, with 10 bases between them. The germline CDR1 and CDR2 sequences are SNHLY and FYNNEI. This TCR came from an adult who was a healthcare worker with PCR-confirmed SARS-CoV-2 infection or an uninfected control (not recorded which). The sequenced sample consisted of whole blood. V usage is TRBV2 and J usage is TRBJ2-5; a possible D gene is TRBD1 (5 bases). CDR3 sequence (DNA): TGTGCCAGCAGCAGGGAAGTACAAGAGACCCAGTACTTC. Translated: CASSREVQETQYF.